A selection of T cell receptor beta chains follows, all from one sample in a study of cytomegalovirus exposure and HLA in healthy donors. The assay was immunoSEQ multiplex PCR, and TCRdb's table has in-frame clones only and misses some. Here the sample spans roughly 140,000 clones, 65% to 85% being singletons. Sequencing was done on a sample of PBMCs. The receptors stem from a male donor in good health and CMV-seronegative. Both conserved end residues are part of each CDR3. Fields, in order: clone size, V gene, CDR3 length, D gene, J gene, CDR3 protein, CDR3 DNA. The D gene is left open where the match is weak. Size values are once, few and many counts, or a class for expanded clones, and some rows have none.

clone_size: -
v_call: TRBV19
cdr3_length: 11
d_call: -
j_call: TRBJ1-5
cdr3_aa: CASSGNQPQHF
cdr3_nt: TGTGCCAGTAGCGGGAATCAGCCCCAGCATTTT

clone_size: -
v_call: TRBV7-6
cdr3_length: 14
d_call: -
j_call: TRBJ2-7
cdr3_aa: CASSEKTGRSEQYF
cdr3_nt: TGTGCCAGCAGCGAGAAGACAGGGAGGTCCGAGCAGTACTTC

clone_size: few
v_call: TRBV18
cdr3_length: 15
d_call: TRBD1
j_call: TRBJ2-7
cdr3_aa: CASSPTDRGPYEQYF
cdr3_nt: TGTGCCAGCTCACCGACAGACAGGGGACCCTACGAGCAGTACTTC

clone_size: -
v_call: TRBV18
cdr3_length: 16
d_call: TRBD1
j_call: TRBJ2-3
cdr3_aa: CASSPGQGAITDTQYF
cdr3_nt: TGTGCCAGCTCACCGGGACAGGGGGCGATCACAGATACGCAGTATTTT

clone_size: -
v_call: TRBV4-2
cdr3_length: 14
d_call: -
j_call: TRBJ2-5
cdr3_aa: CASSRGQYQETQYF
cdr3_nt: TGTGCCAGCAGCCGAGGACAGTACCAAGAGACCCAGTACTTC

clone_size: -
v_call: TRBV7-6
cdr3_length: 16
d_call: TRBD2
j_call: TRBJ2-7
cdr3_aa: CASSSTPGTSDYEQYF
cdr3_nt: TGTGCCAGCAGCTCAACCCCCGGGACTAGCGACTACGAGCAGTACTTC

clone_size: -
v_call: TRBV4-1
cdr3_length: 15
d_call: -
j_call: TRBJ1-2
cdr3_aa: CASSQVSTALYGYTF
cdr3_nt: TGCGCCAGCAGCCAAGTTTCTACAGCCCTCTATGGCTACACCTTC

clone_size: -
v_call: TRBV6-6
cdr3_length: 13
d_call: TRBD1
j_call: TRBJ2-5
cdr3_aa: CASRTDREETQYF
cdr3_nt: TGTGCCAGCAGGACGGACAGGGAAGAGACCCAGTACTTC

clone_size: -
v_call: TRBV4-3
cdr3_length: 16
d_call: TRBD2
j_call: TRBJ2-7
cdr3_aa: CASSQEGTSGSYEQYF
cdr3_nt: TGCGCCAGCAGCCAAGAGGGGACTAGCGGGAGCTACGAGCAGTACTTC

clone_size: -
v_call: TRBV28
cdr3_length: 18
d_call: TRBD1
j_call: TRBJ2-1
cdr3_aa: CASSPGQIWDSSYNEQFF
cdr3_nt: TGTGCCAGCAGCCCCGGGCAGATTTGGGACAGCTCATACAATGAGCAGTTCTTC

clone_size: few
v_call: TRBV7-9
cdr3_length: 15
d_call: TRBD1
j_call: TRBJ1-2
cdr3_aa: CASSLSALAGQGTTF
cdr3_nt: TGTGCCAGCAGCTTGTCTGCGCTTGCCGGACAGGGAACGACCTTC